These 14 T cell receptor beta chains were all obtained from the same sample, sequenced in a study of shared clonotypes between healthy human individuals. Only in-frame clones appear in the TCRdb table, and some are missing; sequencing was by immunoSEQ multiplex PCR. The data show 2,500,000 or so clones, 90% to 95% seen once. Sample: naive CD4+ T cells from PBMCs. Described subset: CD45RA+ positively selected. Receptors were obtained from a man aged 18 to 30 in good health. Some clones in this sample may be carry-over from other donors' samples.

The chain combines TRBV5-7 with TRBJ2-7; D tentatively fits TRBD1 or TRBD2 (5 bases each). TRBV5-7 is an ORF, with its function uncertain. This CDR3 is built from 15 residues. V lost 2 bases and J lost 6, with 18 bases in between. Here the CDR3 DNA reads TGTGCCAGCAGCTTTGGGAGTGAGCCGAGGGGCGAGCAGTACTTC. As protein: CASSFGSEPRGEQYF.

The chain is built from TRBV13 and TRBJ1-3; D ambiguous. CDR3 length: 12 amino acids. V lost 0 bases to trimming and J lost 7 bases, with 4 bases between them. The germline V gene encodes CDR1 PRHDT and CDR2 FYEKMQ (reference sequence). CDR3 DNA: TGTGCCAGCAGCTTAGGAGGGAACACCATATATTTT. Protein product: CASSLGGNTIYF.

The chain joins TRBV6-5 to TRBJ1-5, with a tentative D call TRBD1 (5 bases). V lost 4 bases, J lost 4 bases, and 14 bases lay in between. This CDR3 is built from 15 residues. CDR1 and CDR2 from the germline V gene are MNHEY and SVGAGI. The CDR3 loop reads CASSSLQGMNQPQHF. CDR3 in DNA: TGTGCCAGCAGTTCCCTTCAGGGAATGAATCAGCCCCAGCATTTT.

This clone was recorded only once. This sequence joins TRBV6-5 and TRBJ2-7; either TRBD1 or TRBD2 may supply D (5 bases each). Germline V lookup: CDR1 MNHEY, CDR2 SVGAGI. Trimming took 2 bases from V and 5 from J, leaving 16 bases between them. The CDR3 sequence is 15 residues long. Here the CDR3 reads CASSYRGSEGHEQYF. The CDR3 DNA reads TGTGCCAGCAGTTACCGAGGATCCGAGGGGCACGAGCAGTACTTC.

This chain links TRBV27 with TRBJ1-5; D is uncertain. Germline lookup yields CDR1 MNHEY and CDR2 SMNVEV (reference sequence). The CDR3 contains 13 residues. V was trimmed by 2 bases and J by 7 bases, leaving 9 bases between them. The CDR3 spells CASSLISGQPQHF. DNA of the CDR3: TGTGCCAGCAGTTTAATTTCCGGGCAGCCCCAGCATTTT.

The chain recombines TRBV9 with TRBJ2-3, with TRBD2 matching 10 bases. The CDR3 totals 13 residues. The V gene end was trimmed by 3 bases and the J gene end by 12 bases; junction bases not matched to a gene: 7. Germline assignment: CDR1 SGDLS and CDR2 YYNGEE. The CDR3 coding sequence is TGTGCCAGCAGCGGGACTAGCGGAGCTCGTCAGTATTTT. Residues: CASSGTSGARQYF.

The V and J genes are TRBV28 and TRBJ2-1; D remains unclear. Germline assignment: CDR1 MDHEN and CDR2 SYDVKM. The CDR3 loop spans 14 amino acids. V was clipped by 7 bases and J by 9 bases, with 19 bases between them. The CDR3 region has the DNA TGTGCCAGCATCAGAAGATATCGGTCGGGTGAGCAGTTCTTC. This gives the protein CASIRRYRSGEQFF.

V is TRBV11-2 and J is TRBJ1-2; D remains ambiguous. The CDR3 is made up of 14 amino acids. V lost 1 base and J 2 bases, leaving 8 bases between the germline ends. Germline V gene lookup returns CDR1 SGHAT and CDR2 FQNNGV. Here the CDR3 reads CASSLGLGNYGYTF. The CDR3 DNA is TGTGCCAGCAGCTTAGGACTGGGGAACTATGGCTACACCTTC.

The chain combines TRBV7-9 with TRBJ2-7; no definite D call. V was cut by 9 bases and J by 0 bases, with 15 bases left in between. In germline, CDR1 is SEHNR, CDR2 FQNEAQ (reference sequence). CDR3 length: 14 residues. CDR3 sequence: CASTGRSYSYEQYF. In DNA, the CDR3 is TGTGCCAGTACTGGTAGGAGTTACTCCTACGAGCAGTACTTC.

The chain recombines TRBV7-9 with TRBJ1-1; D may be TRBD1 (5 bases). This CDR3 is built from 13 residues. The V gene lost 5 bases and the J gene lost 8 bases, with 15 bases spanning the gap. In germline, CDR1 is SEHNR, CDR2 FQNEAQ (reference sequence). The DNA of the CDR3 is TGTGCCAGCAGCCCTACGATCGGGGCGGAAGCTTTCTTT. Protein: CASSPTIGAEAFF. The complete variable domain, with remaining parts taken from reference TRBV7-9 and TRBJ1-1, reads DTGVSQNPRHKITKRGQNVTFRCDPISEHNRLYWYRQTLGQGPEFLTYFQNEAQLEKSRLLSDRFSAERPKGSFSTLEIQRTEQGDSAMYLCASSPTIGAEAFFGQGTRLTVV.

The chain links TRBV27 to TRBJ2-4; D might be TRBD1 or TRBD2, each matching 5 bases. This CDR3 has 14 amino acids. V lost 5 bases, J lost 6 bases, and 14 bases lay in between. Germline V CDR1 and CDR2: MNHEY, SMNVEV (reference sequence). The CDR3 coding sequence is TGTGCCAGCAGTGATCTTAAGGGGAGAAACATTCAGTACTTC. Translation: CASSDLKGRNIQYF.

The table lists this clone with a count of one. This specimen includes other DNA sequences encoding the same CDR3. The CDR3 region is CASSLGQGSSYEQYF. The CDR3 DNA reads as TGTGCCAGCAGCTTAGGACAGGGGAGCTCCTACGAGCAGTACTTC. The rearrangement joins TRBV7-9 to TRBJ2-7; 8 bases are a match to TRBD1. The germline gives CDR1 SEHNR, CDR2 FQNEAQ (reference sequence). This CDR3 is built from 15 residues. Unmatched junction bases numbered 2, after V lost 1 base and J lost 0 bases.

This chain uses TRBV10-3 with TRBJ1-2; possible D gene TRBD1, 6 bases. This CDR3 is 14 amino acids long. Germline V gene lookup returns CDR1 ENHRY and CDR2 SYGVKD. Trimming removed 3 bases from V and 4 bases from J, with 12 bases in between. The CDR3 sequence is CAISEGGLGYGYTF. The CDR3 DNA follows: TGTGCCATCAGTGAAGGGGGGCTTGGCTATGGCTACACCTTC.

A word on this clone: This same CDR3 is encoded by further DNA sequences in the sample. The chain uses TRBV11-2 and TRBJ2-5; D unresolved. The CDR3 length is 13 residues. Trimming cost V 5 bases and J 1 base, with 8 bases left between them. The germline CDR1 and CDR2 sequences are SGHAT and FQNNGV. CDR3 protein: CASSLQSQETQYF. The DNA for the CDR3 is TGTGCCAGCAGCCTACAAAGCCAAGAGACCCAGTACTTC.